These 16 T cell receptor beta chains were all obtained from the same sample, sequenced in a study of T cells after yellow fever vaccination. TCRdb itself ran the 5' RACE reads through MiXCR, one entry per CDR3 protein. The profile shows roughly 310,000 distinct CDR3 sequences, about 9.5% of them singletons. Sequencing was performed on PBMCs, taken on the day of the first yellow fever vaccination. The receptors here all came from a young man who received the YFV17D yellow fever vaccine.

This clonotype was detected only a few times. The chain recombines TRBV19 with TRBJ2-7; perhaps TRBD2 as D (6 bases). The germline V gene encodes CDR1 LNHDA and CDR2 SQIVND (reference sequence). The V gene lost 6 bases and the J gene lost 2 bases, with 17 bases spanning the gap. CDR3 size: 15 residues. The CDR3 coding sequence is TGTGCCAGTAGGGGAGGTCGAATGGAAGCCTACGAGCAGTACGTC. This sequence encodes CASRGGRMEAYEQYV.

Ten or more counts support this clonotype. The J gene is TRBJ2-6, the V gene TRBV5-1, with D perhaps matching TRBD1 or TRBD2 (5 bases each). The V end lost 0 bases, the J end lost 0 bases, and 7 bases lay between the germline ends. The CDR3 runs 16 residues. Germline lookup yields CDR1 SGHRS and CDR2 YFSETQ. CDR3 sequence reads: CASSLGGTSGANVLTF. In DNA, the CDR3 is TGCGCCAGCAGCTTGGGTGGGACCTCTGGGGCCAACGTCCTGACTTTC.

V usage is TRBV12-3 or TRBV12-4 and J usage is TRBJ2-1; 11 nucleotides align to TRBD1. CDR3 length: 16 residues. V trimming: 5 bases; J trimming: 5 bases; junction bases outside the gene matches: 8. DNA of the CDR3: TGTGCCAGCAGTACCACGGACAGGGGGCGCAACAATGAGCAGTTCTTC. Its protein product is CASSTTDRGRNNEQFF.

This clonotype appeared a few times. CDR3 in amino acids: CATSRRRDGTDTQYF. The DNA of the CDR3 is TGTGCCACCAGCAGACGGCGGGATGGCACAGATACGCAGTATTTT. The rearrangement joins TRBV15 to TRBJ2-3; D may be TRBD2 (6 bases). Germline V CDR1 and CDR2: LNHNV, YYDKDF (reference sequence). V lost 2 bases and J 1 base, leaving 10 bases between the germline ends. The CDR3 totals 15 residues.

The chain is built from TRBV20-1 and TRBJ2-1; 7 positions match TRBD1. Trimming took 3 bases from V and 7 from J; bases not matched to a gene: 12. CDR1 and CDR2 (germline): DFQATT, SNEGSKA (reference sequence). The CDR3 covers 15 residues. CDR3 nucleotides: TGCAGTGCTAGTGCCATCACAGGGGAGTGGAATGAGCAGTTCTTC. Amino acid sequence: CSASAITGEWNEQFF.

The sample holds many counts of this clonotype. The chain uses TRBV20-1 and TRBJ1-1; 7 nucleotides align to TRBD1. V shed 6 bases and J 6 bases; nucleotides not matched to a gene: 16. Germline V gene data show CDR1 as DFQATT and CDR2 as SNEGSKA (reference sequence). The CDR3 runs to 15 residues. CDR3 in DNA: TGCAGTGCAAAGACAGGGTCCGGGGTTTGGGCTGAAGCTTTCTTT. This translates into CSAKTGSGVWAEAFF.

This clonotype was picked up a small number of times. The CDR3 is CASSLDPSGSGNTIYF. The CDR3 DNA follows: TGTGCCAGCAGCTTGGATCCGTCAGGCTCTGGAAACACCATATATTTT. The chain has TRBV5-5 and TRBJ1-3; D remains unclear. The CDR3 covers 16 residues. Looked up from germline, CDR1 is SGHKS and CDR2 is YYEKEE (reference sequence). V lost 0 bases and J 0 bases, leaving 10 bases between the germline ends.

J is TRBJ2-5 and V is TRBV28; 9 bases are a match to TRBD1. Germline CDR1 MDHEN, CDR2 SYDVKM. There are 12 residues in the CDR3. Unmatched junction bases numbered 2, after V lost 7 bases and J lost 5 bases. In nucleotides, the CDR3 is TGTGCCAGCAAAACAGGGGGCGAGACCCAGTACTTC. Its translation is CASKTGGETQYF.

This clonotype was observed a handful of times. V and J are TRBV5-1 and TRBJ2-5; no clear D. Germline assignment: CDR1 SGHRS and CDR2 YFSETQ. The V end lost 5 bases, the J end lost 5 bases, and 22 bases lay between the germline ends. The CDR3 length is 16 residues. CDR3 in amino acids: CASSSPEQILGETQYF. As DNA, the CDR3 is TGCGCCAGCAGTTCCCCTGAACAGATACTTGGGGAGACCCAGTACTTC.

The rearrangement links TRBV5-1 to TRBJ2-3; 7 positions match TRBD1. V lost 4 bases, J lost 0 bases, and 8 bases stayed unmatched. Looked up from germline, CDR1 is SGHRS and CDR2 is YFSETQ. CDR3 size: 16 residues. The CDR3 DNA sequence: TGCGCCAGCAGCCAAGCCCTCAGGGGGAGCACAGATACGCAGTATTTT. This sequence encodes CASSQALRGSTDTQYF.

This clonotype appeared many times. The chain uses TRBV7-2 and TRBJ2-5; D uncertain. This CDR3 contains 14 residues. The V gene lost 1 base and the J gene lost 2 bases, with 8 bases spanning the gap. Germline lookup yields CDR1 SGHTA and CDR2 FQGNSA. The DNA of the CDR3 is TGTGCCAGCAGCTTAGTGGTCAGACAAGAGACCCAGTACTTC. Protein product: CASSLVVRQETQYF.

The V call is TRBV5-4, the J call TRBJ2-3, with no clear D. Per germline, CDR1 SGHNT and CDR2 YYREEE (reference sequence). The CDR3 is 14 amino acids. V lost 0 bases to trimming and J lost 6 bases, with 11 bases between them. The CDR3 spells CASSLGPILDTQYF. The CDR3 DNA is TGTGCCAGCAGCTTGGGACCGATTCTGGATACGCAGTATTTT.

This clonotype was counted between two and nine times. The rearrangement links TRBV5-1 to TRBJ1-2, with a tentative D call TRBD1 (5 bases). Germline CDR1 reads SGHRS; CDR2 reads YFSETQ. The CDR3 spans 13 residues. Trimming stripped 6 bases from V and 2 bases from J, with 11 bases between. CDR3 DNA: TGCGCCAGCAACCGAGGGACCAACTATGGCTACACCTTC. It translates to CASNRGTNYGYTF.

The chain has TRBV4-3 and TRBJ2-5; weak D call: TRBD1 (5 bases). V was clipped by 3 bases and J by 2 bases, with 10 bases between them. CDR3 length: 14 amino acids. Germline V gives CDR1 LGHNA, CDR2 YSLEER. This CDR3 reads CASSQRQYQETQYF. The CDR3 DNA follows: TGCGCCAGCAGCCAGCGACAGTATCAAGAGACCCAGTACTTC.

The chain uses TRBV3-1 and TRBJ2-1; no firm D call. Between the trimmed V and J ends, which lost 4 bases and 6 bases, there was a span of 13 bases. Germline-derived CDR1 and CDR2 are LGHDT and YNNKEL (reference sequence). The CDR3 has 14 amino acids. This chain's CDR3 is CASSPTPFFNEQFF. As DNA, the CDR3 is TGTGCCAGCAGCCCGACGCCGTTCTTCAATGAGCAGTTCTTC.

The table lists this clonotype with many counts. The chain couples TRBV10-3 to TRBJ2-1, with 10 bases that match TRBD2. Germline V gene lookup returns CDR1 ENHRY and CDR2 SYGVKD. The CDR3 runs 19 residues. V gave up 4 bases and J gave up 0 bases; unmatched junction bases: 12. The CDR3 reads CAISAVAGGRPSSYNEQFF. The CDR3, as DNA: TGTGCCATCAGTGCGGTAGCGGGGGGCCGACCCAGCTCCTACAATGAGCAGTTCTTC.